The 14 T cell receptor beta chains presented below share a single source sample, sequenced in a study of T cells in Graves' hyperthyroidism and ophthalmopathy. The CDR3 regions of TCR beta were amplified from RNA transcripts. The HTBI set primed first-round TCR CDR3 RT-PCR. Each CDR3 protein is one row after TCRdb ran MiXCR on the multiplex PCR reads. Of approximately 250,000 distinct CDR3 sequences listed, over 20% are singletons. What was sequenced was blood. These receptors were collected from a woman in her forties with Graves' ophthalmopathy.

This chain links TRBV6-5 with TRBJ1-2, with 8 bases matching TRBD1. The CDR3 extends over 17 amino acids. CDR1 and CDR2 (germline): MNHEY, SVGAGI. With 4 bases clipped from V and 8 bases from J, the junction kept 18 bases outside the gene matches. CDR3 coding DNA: TGTGCCAGCAGTTCAACCGGGACAGGCCTCTTTAGGGAGGGCTACACCTTC. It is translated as CASSSTGTGLFREGYTF.

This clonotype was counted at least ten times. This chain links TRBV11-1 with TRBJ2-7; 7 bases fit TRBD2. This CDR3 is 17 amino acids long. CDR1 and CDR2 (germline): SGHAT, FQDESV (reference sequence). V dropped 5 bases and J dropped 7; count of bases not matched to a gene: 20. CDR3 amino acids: CASSRGERATSLREQYF. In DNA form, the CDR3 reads TGTGCCAGCAGCCGGGGGGAGAGGGCTACCTCTCTACGGGAGCAGTACTTC.

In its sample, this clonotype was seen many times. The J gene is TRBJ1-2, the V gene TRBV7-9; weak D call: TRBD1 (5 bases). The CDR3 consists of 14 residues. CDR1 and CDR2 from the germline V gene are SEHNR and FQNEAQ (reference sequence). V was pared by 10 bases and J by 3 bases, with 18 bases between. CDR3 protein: CAIEIMGGDYGYTF. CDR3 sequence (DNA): TGTGCCATCGAGATCATGGGGGGGGACTATGGCTACACCTTC. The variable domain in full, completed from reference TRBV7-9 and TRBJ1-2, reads DTGVSQNPRHKITKRGQNVTFRCDPISEHNRLYWYRQTLGQGPEFLTYFQNEAQLEKSRLLSDRFSAERPKGSFSTLEIQRTEQGDSAMYLCAIEIMGGDYGYTFGSGTRLTVV.

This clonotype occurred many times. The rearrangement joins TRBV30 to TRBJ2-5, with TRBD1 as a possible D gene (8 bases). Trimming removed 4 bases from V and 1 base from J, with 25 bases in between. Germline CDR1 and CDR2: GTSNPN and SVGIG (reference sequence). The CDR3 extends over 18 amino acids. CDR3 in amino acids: CAWNGAGGEAGLQETQYF. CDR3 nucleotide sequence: TGTGCCTGGAACGGCGCAGGGGGCGAAGCGGGACTCCAAGAGACCCAGTACTTC.

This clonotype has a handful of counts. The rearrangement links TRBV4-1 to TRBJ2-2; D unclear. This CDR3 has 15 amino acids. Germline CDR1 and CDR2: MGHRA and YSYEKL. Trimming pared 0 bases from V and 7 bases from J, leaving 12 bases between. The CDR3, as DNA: TGCGCCAGCAGCCAAGATACGGCCTTCATCGGGGAGCTGTTTTTT. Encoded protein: CASSQDTAFIGELFF.

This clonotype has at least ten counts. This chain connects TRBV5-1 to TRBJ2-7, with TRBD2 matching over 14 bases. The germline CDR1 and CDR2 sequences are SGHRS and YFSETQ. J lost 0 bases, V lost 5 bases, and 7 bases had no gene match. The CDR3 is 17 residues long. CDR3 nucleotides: TGCGCCAGCAGTCAGGGACTAGCGGGAGTCAGCTCCTACGAGCAGTACTTC. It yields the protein CASSQGLAGVSSYEQYF. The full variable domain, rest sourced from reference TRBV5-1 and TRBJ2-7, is KAGVTQTPRYLIKTRGQQVTLSCSPISGHRSVSWYQQTPGQGLQFLFEYFSETQRNKGNFPGRFSGRQFSNSRSEMNVSTLELGDSALYLCASSQGLAGVSSYEQYFGPGTRLTVT.

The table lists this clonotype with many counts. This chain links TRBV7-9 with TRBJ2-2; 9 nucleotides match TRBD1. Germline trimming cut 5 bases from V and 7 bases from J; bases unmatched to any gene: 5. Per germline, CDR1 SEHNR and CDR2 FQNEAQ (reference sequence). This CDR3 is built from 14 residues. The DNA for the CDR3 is TGTGCCAGCAGCCCGGGACAGGGAAGCGGGGAGCTGTTTTTT. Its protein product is CASSPGQGSGELFF.

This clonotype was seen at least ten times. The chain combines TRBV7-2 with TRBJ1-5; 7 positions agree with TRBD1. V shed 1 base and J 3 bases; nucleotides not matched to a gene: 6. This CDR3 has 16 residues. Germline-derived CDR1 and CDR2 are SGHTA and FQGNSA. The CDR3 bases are TGTGCCAGCAGCTTAGTTCCAGGGGGTGTCAATCAGCCCCAGCATTTT. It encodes CASSLVPGGVNQPQHF. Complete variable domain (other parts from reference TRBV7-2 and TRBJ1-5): GAGVSQSPSNKVTEKGKDVELRCDPISGHTALYWYRQSLGQGLEFLIYFQGNSAPDKSGLPSDRFSAERTGGSVSTLTIQRTQQEDSAVYLCASSLVPGGVNQPQHFGDGTRLSIL.

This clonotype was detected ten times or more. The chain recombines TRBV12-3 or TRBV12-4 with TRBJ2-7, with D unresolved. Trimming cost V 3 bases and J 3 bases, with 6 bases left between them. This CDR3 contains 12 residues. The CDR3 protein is CASSLALYEQYF. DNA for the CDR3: TGTGCCAGCAGTTTGGCCCTCTACGAGCAGTACTTC.

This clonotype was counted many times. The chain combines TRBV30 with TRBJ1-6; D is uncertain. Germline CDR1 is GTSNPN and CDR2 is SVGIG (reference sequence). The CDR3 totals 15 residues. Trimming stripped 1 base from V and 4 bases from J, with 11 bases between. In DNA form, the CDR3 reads TGTGCCTGGAGTGATTGGGAACTGTATAATTCACCCCTCCACTTT. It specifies CAWSDWELYNSPLHF. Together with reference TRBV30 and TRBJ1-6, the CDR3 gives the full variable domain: SQTIHQWPATLVQPVGSPLSLECTVEGTSNPNLYWYRQAAGRGLQLLFYSVGIGQISSEVPQNLSASRPQDRQFILSSKKLLLSDSGFYLCAWSDWELYNSPLHFGNGTRLTVT.

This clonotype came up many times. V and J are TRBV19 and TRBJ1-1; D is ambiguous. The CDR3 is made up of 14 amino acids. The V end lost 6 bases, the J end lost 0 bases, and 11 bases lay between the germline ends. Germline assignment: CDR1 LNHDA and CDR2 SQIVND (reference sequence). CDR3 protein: CASRAYNLNTEAFF. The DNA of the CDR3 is TGTGCCAGTAGAGCGTACAACTTGAACACTGAAGCTTTCTTT.

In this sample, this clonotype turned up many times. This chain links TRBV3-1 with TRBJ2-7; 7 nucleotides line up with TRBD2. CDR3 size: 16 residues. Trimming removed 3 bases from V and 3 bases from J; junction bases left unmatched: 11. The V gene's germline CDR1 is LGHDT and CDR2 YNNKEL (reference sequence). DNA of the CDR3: TGTGCCAGCAGCCATGCTTGGCGGGAGTTCCACTACGAGCAGTACTTC. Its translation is CASSHAWREFHYEQYF.

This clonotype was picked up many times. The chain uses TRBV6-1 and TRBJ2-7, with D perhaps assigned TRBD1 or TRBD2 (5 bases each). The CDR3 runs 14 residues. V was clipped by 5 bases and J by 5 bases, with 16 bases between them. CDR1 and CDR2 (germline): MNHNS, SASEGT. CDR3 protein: CASSRDGEGHEQYF. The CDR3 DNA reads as TGTGCCAGCAGTCGGGACGGGGAAGGCCACGAGCAGTACTTC.

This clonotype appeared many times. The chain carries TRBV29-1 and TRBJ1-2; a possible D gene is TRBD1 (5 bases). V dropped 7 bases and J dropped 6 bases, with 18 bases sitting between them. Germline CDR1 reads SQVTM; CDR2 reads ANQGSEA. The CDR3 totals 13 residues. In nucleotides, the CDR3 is TGCAGCGCCGGAGAGGGGACCCGGGATGGCTACACCTTC. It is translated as CSAGEGTRDGYTF.